The rows below give T cell receptor beta chains drawn from one sample of a study of cytomegalovirus exposure and HLA in healthy donors. Assay used: immunoSEQ multiplex PCR; TCRdb lists only in-frame clones, some missing. The sample carries about 140,000 clones, 80% recorded once. The source material was PBMCs. Receptor source: a male donor in good health and CMV-seronegative. The conserved cysteine and the conserved F or W are not part of the CDR3 here. The D gene is left open where the match is weak.

d_call	v_call	j_call	cdr3_aa
TRBD2	TRBV9	TRBJ2-3	ASSVSGGDADTQY
NA	TRBV7-2	TRBJ1-2	ASSLEVRGYGYT
NA	TRBV5-1	TRBJ2-7	ASSLESFSYEQY
TRBD2	TRBV6-5	TRBJ2-7	ASSPLAGGLYEQY
TRBD1	TRBV7-2	TRBJ1-1	ASSPGQLNTEAF
TRBD1	TRBV7-3	TRBJ2-3	ASSSGTGITSTDTQY
NA	TRBV6-5	TRBJ1-2	ASSSIGDRLRGYT
TRBD1	TRBV9	TRBJ1-6	ASSVGQGGNSPLH
TRBD2	TRBV6-5	TRBJ2-5	ASNPSGRETQY
NA	TRBV4-3	TRBJ2-1	ASSQEGTPYNEQF
TRBD1	TRBV9	TRBJ2-3	ASSVVGRGTTDTQY
NA	TRBV11-1	TRBJ2-5	ASSLVDQETQY
NA	TRBV9	TRBJ2-3	ASSVAPGRAATDTQY
NA	TRBV5-6	TRBJ1-1	ASSLRSTETEAF
NA	TRBV5-1	TRBJ2-3	ASSLFRDSTDTQY
TRBD2	TRBV2	TRBJ2-3	ASILAGGVGDTQY
NA	TRBV28	TRBJ1-5	ASIRREVNQPQH
NA	TRBV4-2	TRBJ1-2	ASSQVIGEDYT
NA	TRBV5-8	TRBJ1-3	ASSFRQGSGNTIY
NA	TRBV30	TRBJ2-2	ACQQGLGGELF
NA	TRBV19	TRBJ2-2	ASSLRMRVGGELF
TRBD1	TRBV27	TRBJ1-2	ASSLTGGPYGYT
NA	TRBV7-9	TRBJ1-1	ASSPRQGRTGNTEAF
TRBD2	TRBV10-2	TRBJ2-5	ASSERHLGTSAETQY
NA	TRBV5-6	TRBJ2-6	ASSQGMGSGANVLT
NA	TRBV7-9	TRBJ2-3	ASSLGRGATDTQY
NA	TRBV2	TRBJ1-2	ASSPTGYGYT
NA	TRBV7-8	TRBJ2-6	ASSLEDFDGSSGANVLT
TRBD1	TRBV28	TRBJ1-2	ASSLTGGYGYT
TRBD1	TRBV7-2	TRBJ1-4	ASSEQGFGEKLF
NA	TRBV27	TRBJ1-2	ASSLGGPGGYT
TRBD1	TRBV5-6	TRBJ2-1	ASSLMTGFNEQF
NA	TRBV4-1	TRBJ2-7	ASSQEDRSSYEQY
TRBD2	TRBV9	TRBJ2-2	ASSSLGGEDTGELF
NA	TRBV29-1	TRBJ1-2	SVVDVWGDGYT
NA	TRBV7-2	TRBJ1-1	ASSPWQGFVEAF
TRBD1	TRBV6-5	TRBJ2-7	ASSFGQGTYEQY
TRBD1	TRBV6-5	TRBJ1-6	ASARQGGDNSPLH
NA	TRBV2	TRBJ1-5	ASSVEQTGNQPQH
NA	TRBV5-4	TRBJ1-4	ASSRGGLSNEKLF
NA	TRBV28	TRBJ2-7	ASSINGGSYEQY
TRBD1	TRBV7-9	TRBJ1-1	ASSFPRDRGEMNTEAF
NA	TRBV5-8	TRBJ1-5	ASSSNGGGQPQH
NA	TRBV7-3	TRBJ1-1	ASSLTKGESGTEAF
NA	TRBV2	TRBJ2-3	ATRGTDTQY
NA	TRBV27	TRBJ1-5	ASSSLSNQPQH
TRBD2	TRBV18	TRBJ2-7	ASSPPTTSGALT
TRBD2	TRBV9	TRBJ2-1	ASSESGGPYNEQF
NA	TRBV6-5	TRBJ2-1	ASSYSPPGDEQF
TRBD1	TRBV10-3	TRBJ1-6	AISTLKDRGSPLH
TRBD2	TRBV13	TRBJ2-2	ASSLWLAGNTGELF
TRBD2	TRBV19	TRBJ2-5	ASSLGTSPETQY
TRBD1	TRBV2	TRBJ1-5	ASSGDSRNQPQH
TRBD1	TRBV7-9	TRBJ1-1	ASSLTGENTEAF
NA	TRBV27	TRBJ2-7	ASSLSAQAYEQY
NA	TRBV19	TRBJ2-7	ASAPPGGVSSYEQY
NA	TRBV7-7	TRBJ1-6	ASSLEVRCKSSYNSPLH
NA	TRBV4-3	TRBJ2-7	ASSQGRTGAGNSYEQY